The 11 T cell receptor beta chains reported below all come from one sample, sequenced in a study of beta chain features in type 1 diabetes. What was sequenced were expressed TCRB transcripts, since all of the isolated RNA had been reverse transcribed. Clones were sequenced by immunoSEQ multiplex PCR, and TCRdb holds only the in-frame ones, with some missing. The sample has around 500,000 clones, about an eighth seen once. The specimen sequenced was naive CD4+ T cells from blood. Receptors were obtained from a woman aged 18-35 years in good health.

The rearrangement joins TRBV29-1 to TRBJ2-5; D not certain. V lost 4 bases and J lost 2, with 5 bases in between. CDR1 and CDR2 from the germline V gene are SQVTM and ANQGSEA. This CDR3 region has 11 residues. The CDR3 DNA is TGCAGCGTTGTGGGGCAAGAGACCCAGTACTTC. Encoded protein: CSVVGQETQYF.

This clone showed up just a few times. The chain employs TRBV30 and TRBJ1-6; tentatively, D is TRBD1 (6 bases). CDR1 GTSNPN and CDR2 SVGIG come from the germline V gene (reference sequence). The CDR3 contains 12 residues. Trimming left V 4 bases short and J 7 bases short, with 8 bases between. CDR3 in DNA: TGTGCCTGGAACAGGGAAAATTCACCCCTCCACTTT. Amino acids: CAWNRENSPLHF.

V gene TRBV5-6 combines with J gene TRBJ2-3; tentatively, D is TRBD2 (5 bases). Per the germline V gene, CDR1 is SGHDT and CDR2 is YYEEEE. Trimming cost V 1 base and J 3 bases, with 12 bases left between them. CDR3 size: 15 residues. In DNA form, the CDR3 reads TGTGCCAGCAGCTTGTATCCTAGCAAGACAGATACGCAGTATTTT. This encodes CASSLYPSKTDTQYF.

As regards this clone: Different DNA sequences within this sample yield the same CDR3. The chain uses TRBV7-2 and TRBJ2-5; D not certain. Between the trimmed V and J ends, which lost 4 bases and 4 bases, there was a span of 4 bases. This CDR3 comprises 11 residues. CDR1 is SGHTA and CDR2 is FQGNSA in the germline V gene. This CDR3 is CASSSGETQYF. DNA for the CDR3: TGTGCCAGCAGCTCGGGAGAGACCCAGTACTTC. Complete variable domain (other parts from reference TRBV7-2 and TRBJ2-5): GAGVSQSPSNKVTEKGKDVELRCDPISGHTALYWYRQSLGQGLEFLIYFQGNSAPDKSGLPSDRFSAERTGGSVSTLTIQRTQQEDSAVYLCASSSGETQYFGPGTRLLVL.

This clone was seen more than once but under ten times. CDR3 coding DNA: TGCAGCGTTGATTCCCAGGGGGATTACGAGCAGTACTTC. Translation gives CSVDSQGDYEQYF. The chain links TRBV29-1 to TRBJ2-5, with TRBD1 matching 7 bases. The closer fit of TRBJ2-7 to the DNA end suggests the J call may be wrong. From germline, CDR1 is SQVTM and CDR2 ANQGSEA. CDR3 length: 13 amino acids.

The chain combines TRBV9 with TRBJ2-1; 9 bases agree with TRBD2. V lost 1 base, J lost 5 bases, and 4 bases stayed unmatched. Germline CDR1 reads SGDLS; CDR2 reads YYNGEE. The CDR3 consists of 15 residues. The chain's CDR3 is CASSVRREGHNEQFF. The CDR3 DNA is TGTGCCAGCAGCGTAAGGCGGGAGGGCCACAATGAGCAGTTCTTC.

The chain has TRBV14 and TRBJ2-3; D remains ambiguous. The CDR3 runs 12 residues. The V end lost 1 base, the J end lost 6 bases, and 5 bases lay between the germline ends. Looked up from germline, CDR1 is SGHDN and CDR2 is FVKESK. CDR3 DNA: TGTGCCAGCAGCCAAGGGCGTGATACGCAGTATTTT. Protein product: CASSQGRDTQYF.

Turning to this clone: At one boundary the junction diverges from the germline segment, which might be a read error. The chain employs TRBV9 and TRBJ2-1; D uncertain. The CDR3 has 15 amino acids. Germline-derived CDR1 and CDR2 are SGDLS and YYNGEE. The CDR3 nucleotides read TGTGCCAGCAGCGTAGGTCCAGGCTCCGACAATGAGCAGTTCTTC. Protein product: CASSVGPGSDNEQFF.

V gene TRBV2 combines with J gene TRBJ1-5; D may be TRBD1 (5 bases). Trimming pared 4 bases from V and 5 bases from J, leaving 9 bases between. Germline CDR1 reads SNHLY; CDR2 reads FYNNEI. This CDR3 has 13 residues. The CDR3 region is CASSAEGDQPQHF. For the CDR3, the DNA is TGTGCCAGCAGTGCGGAAGGGGATCAGCCCCAGCATTTT. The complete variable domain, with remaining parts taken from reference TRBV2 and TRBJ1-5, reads EPEVTQTPSHQVTQMGQEVILRCVPISNHLYFYWYRQILGQKVEFLVSFYNNEISEKSEIFDDQFSVERPDGSNFTLKIRSTKLEDSAMYFCASSAEGDQPQHFGDGTRLSIL.

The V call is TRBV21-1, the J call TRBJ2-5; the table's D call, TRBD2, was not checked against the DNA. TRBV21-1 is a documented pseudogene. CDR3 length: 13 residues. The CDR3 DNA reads TGTGCCAGCAGCAGGGGGGGCACGGAGACCCAGTACTTC. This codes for CASSRGGTETQYF.

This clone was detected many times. The CDR3 nucleotides read TGTGCCAGCAGCTTCCAAGAGACCCAGTACTTC. Its protein is CASSFQETQYF. This chain uses TRBV13 with TRBJ2-5; no definite D call. The germline V gene encodes CDR1 PRHDT and CDR2 FYEKMQ (reference sequence). This CDR3 contains 11 residues. Deletions cut 3 bases from V and 1 base from J, with 0 bases between.